The 15 T cell receptor beta chains presented below share a single source sample, sequenced in a study of blood T cell repertoires in COVID-19. Profiled with immunoSEQ multiplex PCR; TCRdb holds only in-frame clones, not every one. Found here are about 150,000 clones, 80% to 90% of them singletons; the top ten hold 8%. Specimen: peripheral blood. These receptors were collected from a woman aged 60-75 years with COVID-19, enrolled during active disease.

The V call is TRBV2, the J call TRBJ1-1, with TRBD1 as a possible D gene (6 bases). Trimming took 5 bases from V and 8 from J, leaving 12 bases between them. This CDR3 region has 12 residues. Germline assignment: CDR1 SNHLY and CDR2 FYNNEI. CDR3 nucleotide sequence: TGTGCCAGCAGTACCCGGACAGAGGAAGCTTTCTTT. Translated, it gives CASSTRTEEAFF.

The V call is TRBV5-1, the J call TRBJ2-7, with D possibly matching TRBD2 (7 bases). CDR3 size: 16 residues. V was trimmed by 0 bases and J by 4 bases, leaving 17 bases between them. The germline V gene encodes CDR1 SGHRS and CDR2 YFSETQ. Here the CDR3 reads CASSLVSAGAGYEQYF. The CDR3 nucleotides read TGCGCCAGCAGCTTGGTGTCTGCGGGGGCGGGGTACGAGCAGTACTTC.

This clone was counted once. CDR3 loop: CAIRAGGGNQPQHF. CDR3 sequence (DNA): TGTGCCATCAGAGCAGGGGGCGGGAATCAGCCCCAGCATTTT. The V call is TRBV10-3, the J call TRBJ1-5; TRBD1 matches at 8 bases. Germline V lookup: CDR1 ENHRY, CDR2 SYGVKD. V lost 6 bases, J lost 4 bases, and 5 bases stayed unmatched. The CDR3 runs 14 residues.

The chain is built from TRBV19 and TRBJ2-3; TRBD1 agrees at 8 bases. Germline trimming cut 1 base from V and 4 bases from J; bases unmatched to any gene: 10. This CDR3 spans 17 amino acids. CDR1 LNHDA and CDR2 SQIVND come from the germline V gene (reference sequence). The CDR3 DNA sequence: TGTGCCAGTAGTATAGCCGACAGGGGTAGTGGGTCAGATACGCAGTATTTT. The encoded protein is CASSIADRGSGSDTQYF.

V is TRBV27 and J is TRBJ1-1; TRBD1 matches at 7 bases. The germline CDR1 and CDR2 sequences are MNHEY and SMNVEV (reference sequence). CDR3 length: 16 residues. Trimming at V came to 4 bases and at J to 4 bases, leaving 12 bases not matched to a gene. This CDR3 reads CASSWDPRQGSTEAFF. CDR3 DNA sequence: TGTGCCAGCAGTTGGGATCCGAGACAGGGATCCACTGAAGCTTTCTTT.

The CDR3 DNA follows: TGCAGCGTTATTGGGGCGAAGTCCTACGAGCAGTACTTC. Translation gives CSVIGAKSYEQYF. This chain uses TRBV29-1 with TRBJ2-7; D possibly corresponds to TRBD1 (5 bases). There are 13 residues in the CDR3. V was shortened by 5 bases and J by 1 base, with 12 bases between the two germline ends. Germline lookup yields CDR1 SQVTM and CDR2 ANQGSEA.

This clone turned up a few times. The rearrangement links TRBV19 to TRBJ1-1; a weak D match, TRBD1 (6 bases). The V end lost 3 bases, the J end lost 2 bases, and 7 bases lay between the germline ends. From germline, CDR1 is LNHDA and CDR2 SQIVND (reference sequence). The CDR3 contains 13 residues. CDR3: CASSIRGNTEAFF. The CDR3, as DNA: TGTGCCAGTAGTATCAGGGGAAACACTGAAGCTTTCTTT.

The J gene is TRBJ2-2, the V gene TRBV19; the D gene is possibly TRBD1 (5 bases). The CDR3 is 13 residues long. CDR1 and CDR2 from the germline V gene are LNHDA and SQIVND (reference sequence). V was shortened by 8 bases and J by 4 bases, with 11 bases between the two germline ends. The CDR3 is CASDTGSTGELFF. The CDR3 DNA reads TGTGCCAGTGACACAGGATCCACCGGGGAGCTGTTTTTT.

V usage is TRBV6-2 or TRBV6-3 and J usage is TRBJ2-7, with 8 bases matching TRBD1. Trimming cost V 6 bases and J 2 bases; bases outside gene matches: 15. Germline V gene lookup returns CDR1 MNHEY and CDR2 SVGEGT. This CDR3 is 17 amino acids long. The CDR3 DNA is TGTGCCAGCAGCCACCTTTCCGGGACAGGTAGTCCCTACGAGCAGTACTTC. The encoded protein is CASSHLSGTGSPYEQYF.

The rearrangement links TRBV4-1 to TRBJ2-5, with 8 bases identical to TRBD2. The germline gives CDR1 MGHRA, CDR2 YSYEKL. This CDR3 contains 16 residues. V dropped 0 bases and J dropped 7; count of bases not matched to a gene: 10. The CDR3 reads CASSQEVSGGPGTQYF. CDR3 nucleotide sequence: TGCGCCAGCAGCCAAGAGGTCAGCGGGGGTCCTGGGACCCAGTACTTC.

The chain combines TRBV3-1 (or the pseudogene TRBV3-2) with TRBJ2-5; D perhaps matches TRBD2 (5 bases). The CDR3 has 14 residues. Germline assignment: CDR1 LGHDT and CDR2 YNNKEL (reference sequence). V was cut by 5 bases and J by 2 bases, with 12 bases left in between. The CDR3 loop is CASSLRTGQETQYF. In nucleotides, the CDR3 is TGTGCCAGCAGCTTACGGACTGGGCAAGAGACCCAGTACTTC.

CDR3 residues: CAWSGWTESYEQYF. The CDR3 DNA reads as TGTGCCTGGAGTGGGTGGACAGAGTCCTACGAGCAGTACTTC. J is TRBJ2-7 and V is TRBV30; D perhaps matches TRBD1 (6 bases). This CDR3 region has 14 residues. V lost 1 base, J lost 1 base, and 11 bases lay in between. Germline assignment: CDR1 GTSNPN and CDR2 SVGIG (reference sequence). The whole variable domain, remainder taken from reference TRBV30 and TRBJ2-7, is SQTIHQWPATLVQPVGSPLSLECTVEGTSNPNLYWYRQAAGRGLQLLFYSVGIGQISSEVPQNLSASRPQDRQFILSSKKLLLSDSGFYLCAWSGWTESYEQYFGPGTRLTVT.

The chain has TRBV5-1 and TRBJ1-1; D is ambiguous. The V end lost 0 bases, the J end lost 6 bases, and 6 bases lay between the germline ends. Germline values: CDR1 SGHRS, CDR2 YFSETQ. The length of the CDR3 is 12 residues. The CDR3 DNA follows: TGCGCCAGCAGCTTGGTTGAGTCTGAAGCTTTCTTT. Amino acid sequence: CASSLVESEAFF.

V gene TRBV13 combines with J gene TRBJ2-7, with TRBD2 matching 10 bases. The CDR3 contains 15 residues. The J segment lost 2 bases and the V segment lost 5 bases, leaving 6 bases of the junction unmatched. The germline V gene encodes CDR1 PRHDT and CDR2 FYEKMQ (reference sequence). The CDR3 sequence is CASSHISGGAYEQYF. The CDR3 DNA reads TGTGCCAGCAGCCACATAAGCGGGGGGGCCTACGAGCAGTACTTC.

V gene TRBV11-3 combines with J gene TRBJ2-3; 11 bases are shared with TRBD2. The CDR3 covers 15 residues. Germline assignment: CDR1 SGHNT and CDR2 YENEEA. Trimming took 5 bases from V and 4 from J; bases not matched to a gene: 5. The DNA for the CDR3 is TGTGCCAGCAGCCCGACTAGCGGGGTGCCAGATACGCAGTATTTT. It is translated as CASSPTSGVPDTQYF.